This entry lists 22 T cell receptor beta chains sequenced from one sample in a study of T cell responses to AZD1222 COVID-19 vaccine. Using immunoSEQ multiplex PCR, the repertoire was profiled, and TCRdb retains in-frame clones only, with some absent. The table shows approximately 72,000 clones, with roughly nine tenths occurring only once. Source: peripheral blood, taken 28 days after the second AZD1222 dose. The origin of the receptors is an adult who received the AZD1222 COVID-19 vaccine.

The chain is built from TRBV12-3 or TRBV12-4 and TRBJ2-1; 8 bases fit TRBD1. V was pared by 4 bases and J by 9 bases, with 5 bases of the junction left unmatched. CDR3 length equals 13 residues. The CDR3 protein is CASSSQGEVEQFF. The CDR3 DNA reads as TGTGCCAGCAGTTCACAGGGGGAGGTTGAGCAGTTCTTC.

The CDR3 spells CASSQAGSDVEQYF. CDR3 nucleotide sequence: TGTGCCAGCAGCCAAGCCGGGTCGGATGTCGAGCAGTACTTC. The chain carries TRBV3-1 (or the pseudogene TRBV3-2) and TRBJ2-7, with D unresolved. CDR1 LGHDT and CDR2 YNNKEL come from the germline V gene (reference sequence). CDR3 length equals 14 residues. V shed 1 base and J shed 6 bases, with 13 bases lying between them.

This chain links TRBV4-3 with TRBJ2-7; a weak D match, TRBD2 (5 bases). The germline V gene has CDR1 LGHNA and CDR2 YSLEER. Trimming left V 0 bases short and J 6 bases short, with 9 bases between. CDR3 length: 13 residues. The DNA for the CDR3 is TGCGCCAGCAGCCAAGATAGGGAGACCGAGCAGTACTTC. It specifies CASSQDRETEQYF.

This chain joins TRBV4-3 and TRBJ1-1; D ambiguous. CDR1 is LGHNA, CDR2 YSLEER, per germline. Trimming removed 1 base from V and 3 bases from J, with 6 bases in between. The CDR3 loop spans 13 amino acids. The CDR3 coding sequence is TGCGCCAGCAGCCAAGGCTTACACACTGAAGCTTTCTTT. This gives the protein CASSQGLHTEAFF.

The chain links TRBV15 to TRBJ1-1; D remains ambiguous. The CDR3 is 13 residues long. The V and J ends lost 4 bases and 7 bases respectively, with 13 bases between them. Germline CDR1 is LNHNV and CDR2 is YYDKDF (reference sequence). The CDR3 DNA is TGTGCCACCAGCACAGACTTTAATAGTGAAGCTTTCTTT. Its translation: CATSTDFNSEAFF. The full variable domain, rest sourced from reference TRBV15 and TRBJ1-1, is DAMVIQNPRYQVTQFGKPVTLSCSQTLNHNVMYWYQQKSSQAPKLLFHYYDKDFNNEADTPDNFQSRRPNTSFCFLDIRSPGLGDTAMYLCATSTDFNSEAFFGQGTRLTVV.

This clone is a singleton in its sample. The chain links TRBV5-8 to TRBJ2-3, with no clear D. Trimming took 0 bases from V and 7 from J, leaving 6 bases between them. CDR3 length: 12 residues. CDR1 and CDR2 (germline): SGHTS, YDEGEE. CDR3 residues: CASSLDPHTQYF. CDR3 sequence (DNA): TGTGCCAGCAGCTTGGATCCCCATACGCAGTATTTT.

Only one count was recorded for this clone. The V gene is TRBV20-1, the J gene TRBJ1-1; no definite D call. This CDR3 contains 11 residues. Germline V gene sequence: CDR1 DFQATT, CDR2 SNEGSKA (reference sequence). V lost 3 bases, J lost 4 bases, and 6 bases lay in between. The CDR3 loop is CSARTGTEAFF. The DNA of the CDR3 is TGCAGTGCTAGGACCGGCACTGAAGCTTTCTTT.

The rearrangement links TRBV19 to TRBJ1-1; D is possibly TRBD1 (6 bases). The CDR3 length is 16 residues. Germline-derived CDR1 and CDR2 are LNHDA and SQIVND (reference sequence). V was cut by 3 bases and J by 4 bases, with 18 bases left in between. The CDR3 bases are TGTGCCAGTAGTATCTGGGGGCGCGATTTGGTCACTGAAGCTTTCTTT. Its translation is CASSIWGRDLVTEAFF.

This chain links TRBV12-5 with TRBJ2-1; no firm D call. Trimming took off 7 bases at V and 4 bases at J, with 14 bases between the two ends. The CDR3 runs to 14 residues. The germline CDR1 and CDR2 sequences are LGHNT and FRNRAP. The CDR3 nucleotides are TGTGCTAGTGTCCCGGCCCAAGGGTACAATGAGCAGTTCTTC. This translates into CASVPAQGYNEQFF.

The CDR3 DNA sequence: TGTGCCAGCAGCACTGGCGGGGTTTCACCCCTCCACTTT. Translated: CASSTGGVSPLHF. This rearrangement joins TRBV7-3 to TRBJ1-6; D is ambiguous. Trimming took off 5 bases at V and 9 bases at J, with 11 bases between the two ends. From germline, CDR1 is SGHTA and CDR2 FQGTGA. CDR3 length: 13 amino acids.

This clone was seen just once. J is TRBJ1-2 and V is TRBV6-1; maybe TRBD1 (6 bases). V was shortened by 11 bases and J by 6 bases, with 22 bases between the two germline ends. The length of the CDR3 is 14 residues. The V gene's germline CDR1 is MNHNS and CDR2 SASEGT. Written as DNA, the CDR3 is TGTGCCGTTCAGGAGGCAGGGGCCCCCCATGGCTACACCTTC. It encodes CAVQEAGAPHGYTF.

The gene calls are TRBV11-3 and TRBJ2-3; tentative D call: TRBD1 (5 bases). The length of the CDR3 is 15 residues. Trimming stripped 4 bases from V and 0 bases from J, with 11 bases between. Germline-derived CDR1 and CDR2 are SGHNT and YENEEA. The chain's CDR3 is CASSYRGGSTDTQYF. CDR3 nucleotides: TGTGCCAGCAGCTATAGGGGCGGAAGCACAGATACGCAGTATTTT. The full variable domain, with the rest looked up from reference TRBV11-3 and TRBJ2-3, is EAGVVQSPRYKIIEKKQPVAFWCNPISGHNTLYWYLQNLGQGPELLIRYENEEAVDDSQLPKDRFSAERLKGVDSTLKIQPAELGDSAVYLCASSYRGGSTDTQYFGPGTRLTVL.

The V and J genes are TRBV11-3 and TRBJ2-1, with 8 bases fitting TRBD2. This CDR3 contains 16 residues. Germline loops: CDR1 SGHNT, CDR2 YENEEA. V lost 2 bases, J lost 9 bases, and 12 bases stayed unmatched. This CDR3 is CASSLSIAGPTSEQFF. CDR3 bases: TGTGCCAGCAGCTTATCGATAGCGGGACCCACATCTGAGCAGTTCTTC.

The chain is built from TRBV11-3 and TRBJ2-4, with unresolved D. The CDR3 loop spans 18 amino acids. Germline V gene lookup returns CDR1 SGHNT and CDR2 YENEEA. Between the trimmed V and J ends, which lost 6 bases and 0 bases, there was a span of 21 bases. CDR3 in DNA: TGTGCCAGCAGTCTAGGGTCGTCCGATCGTCTAGCCAAAAACATTCAGTACTTC. Protein: CASSLGSSDRLAKNIQYF.

This chain uses TRBV5-1 with TRBJ1-3, with D perhaps TRBD1 (5 bases). Looked up from germline, CDR1 is SGHRS and CDR2 is YFSETQ. Trimming shortened V by 4 bases and J by 0 bases, and 20 bases separated the two germline ends. CDR3 length: 18 amino acids. The CDR3 coding sequence is TGCGCCAGCAGCCCCCGATGGGGCAATTCCTTCTCTGGAAACACCATATATTTT. It translates to CASSPRWGNSFSGNTIYF.

On this clone itself: At one boundary the junction diverges from the germline segment, which might be a read error. The chain couples TRBV9 to TRBJ2-7; a possible D gene is TRBD2 (6 bases). Looked up from germline, CDR1 is SGDLS and CDR2 is YYNGEE. This CDR3 has 14 amino acids. This chain's CDR3 is CASIVGSSDYEQYF. CDR3 DNA sequence: TGTGCCAGCATCGTAGGGTCTAGCGACTACGAGCAGTACTTC.

This clone was seen only a few times. The chain links TRBV10-3 to TRBJ2-7; D is possibly TRBD1 or TRBD2 (7 bases each). V was cut by 4 bases and J by 6 bases, with 13 bases left in between. The CDR3 spans 13 residues. CDR1 and CDR2 from the germline V gene are ENHRY and SYGVKD. The CDR3 loop reads CAISVAGGAEQYF. DNA of the CDR3: TGTGCCATCAGTGTAGCAGGGGGGGCCGAGCAGTACTTC.

The chain has TRBV29-1 and TRBJ2-2, with 10 bases that match TRBD1. V gave up 2 bases and J gave up 1 base; unmatched junction bases: 4. The CDR3 sequence is 16 residues long. Germline V lookup: CDR1 SQVTM, CDR2 ANQGSEA. The CDR3 region has the DNA TGCAGCGTTGAAAGACGGGACAGGGGGAACACCGGGGAGCTGTTTTTT. Protein product: CSVERRDRGNTGELFF.

The chain uses TRBV28 and TRBJ1-1; no reliable D call. Trimming cost V 3 bases and J 2 bases, with 7 bases left between them. CDR3 size: 13 residues. From germline, CDR1 is MDHEN and CDR2 SYDVKM. This CDR3 is CASSFVDNTEAFF. Here the CDR3 DNA reads TGTGCCAGCAGTTTCGTGGATAACACTGAAGCTTTCTTT.

The chain combines TRBV4-2 with TRBJ2-7; D unresolved. The V end was cut by 2 bases, the J end by 0 bases, with 11 bases between. This CDR3 is 15 amino acids long. CDR1 and CDR2 (germline): LGHNA, YNFKEQ. CDR3 amino acids: CASSQSEAPSYEQYF. CDR3 DNA sequence: TGTGCCAGCAGCCAATCAGAGGCCCCCTCCTACGAGCAGTACTTC.

J is TRBJ2-3 and V is TRBV9; TRBD2 might be the D (7 bases). Between the trimmed V and J ends, which lost 2 bases and 2 bases, there was a span of 15 bases. Germline V CDR1 and CDR2: SGDLS, YYNGEE. The CDR3 covers 16 residues. CDR3 DNA: TGTGCCAGCAGCGTCGGGGGGCGTTTGGCCACAGATACGCAGTATTTT. Protein: CASSVGGRLATDTQYF.

V is TRBV19 and J is TRBJ2-7; tentative D call: TRBD1 (7 bases). The CDR3 covers 13 residues. V was cut by 4 bases and J by 3 bases, with 10 bases left in between. CDR1 LNHDA and CDR2 SQIVND come from the germline V gene (reference sequence). The CDR3 protein is CASSSGTDYEQYF. In DNA, the CDR3 is TGTGCCAGTAGTAGCGGGACAGACTACGAGCAGTACTTC.